Presented here are 27 T cell receptor beta chains from one specimen sequenced in a study of molecular identifiers for immune sequencing clone quantification. TCRdb processed the PCR reads anew with MiXCR; each CDR3 protein has one entry. Among about half a million distinct CDR3 sequences listed, about 20% were seen once. The sequenced sample consisted of naive CD8+ T cells from blood, with Jurkat cell RNA spiked in. Subset: FACS-sorted CD8+CD4-CCR7+CD45RA+ naive T cells. These receptors were collected from a human donor in good health. Some libraries in this study had Jurkat cell RNA spiked in.

In its sample, this clonotype was seen many times. The chain links TRBV2 to TRBJ1-1; TRBD1 aligns across 10 bases. The V gene's germline CDR1 is SNHLY and CDR2 FYNNEI. The length of the CDR3 is 15 residues. V shed 7 bases, J shed 2 bases, and the junction held 7 bases outside the gene matches. CDR3 bases: TGTGCCAGCATCCCGGGACAGGGGATTAACACTGAAGCTTTCTTT. Protein product: CASIPGQGINTEAFF.

The CDR3 reads CSAKASGPYNEQFF. In nucleotides, the CDR3 is TGCAGTGCCAAAGCTAGCGGGCCTTACAATGAGCAGTTCTTC. This sequence joins TRBV20-1 and TRBJ2-1, with 8 positions matching TRBD2. The V and J ends lost 6 bases and 4 bases, in that order; junction bases with no gene match: 8. This CDR3 comprises 14 residues. The V gene's germline CDR1 is DFQATT and CDR2 SNEGSKA (reference sequence).

V and J are TRBV27 and TRBJ2-7; 8 bases fit TRBD1. The J segment lost 6 bases and the V segment lost 6 bases, leaving 13 bases of the junction unmatched. The V gene's germline CDR1 is MNHEY and CDR2 SMNVEV (reference sequence). The CDR3 spans 15 residues. The CDR3 loop is CASSTGTGGWCEQYF. DNA of the CDR3: TGTGCCAGCAGCACTGGGACAGGCGGGTGGTGCGAGCAGTACTTC.

CDR3 bases: TGTGCCAGCAGCTCAGGGTGTGGACCCTCCTACGAGCAGTACTTC. As protein: CASSSGCGPSYEQYF. This chain links TRBV11-3 with TRBJ2-7; D is perhaps TRBD1 (5 bases). V lost 4 bases, J lost 0 bases, and 13 bases lay in between. This CDR3 has 15 amino acids. Germline V gene lookup returns CDR1 SGHNT and CDR2 YENEEA.

There are a few counts of this clonotype. CDR3 nucleotide sequence: TGTGCCTGGACCCTCGGGATGGTGCACACAGATACGCAGTATTTT. It specifies CAWTLGMVHTDTQYF. This chain links TRBV30 with TRBJ2-3; D is perhaps TRBD2 (5 bases). CDR1 and CDR2 from the germline V gene are GTSNPN and SVGIG (reference sequence). There are 15 residues in the CDR3. The germline V and J ends were trimmed by 4 bases and 2 bases, with 16 bases remaining between them. The variable domain in full, with the rest retrieved from reference TRBV30 and TRBJ2-3, is SQTIHQWPATLVQPVGSPLSLECTVEGTSNPNLYWYRQAAGRGLQLLFYSVGIGQISSEVPQNLSASRPQDRQFILSSKKLLLSDSGFYLCAWTLGMVHTDTQYFGPGTRLTVL.

This clonotype was counted a few times. The chain carries TRBV7-9 and TRBJ2-3, with D unresolved. Germline V lookup: CDR1 SEHNR, CDR2 FQNEAQ (reference sequence). Trimming stripped 1 base from V and 4 bases from J, with 12 bases between. The CDR3 is 15 amino acids. The CDR3 here is CASSLVGLSPDTQYF. The DNA of the CDR3 is TGTGCCAGCAGCTTAGTCGGGTTGAGTCCAGATACGCAGTATTTT.

Of note for this clonotype: A much larger clone is a single base away; this may be a read error. This chain joins TRBV20-1 and TRBJ2-3; D gene unclear. This CDR3 has 16 amino acids. The germline CDR1 and CDR2 sequences are DFQATT and SNEGSKA (reference sequence). CDR3 in amino acids: CNARDPAFSSTDTQYF. The CDR3 region has the DNA TGCAATGCTAGAGATCCGGCATTTTCAAGCACAGATACGCAGTATTTT.

The chain has TRBV29-1 and TRBJ2-1; 11 bases line up with TRBD1. Germline V gene lookup returns CDR1 SQVTM and CDR2 ANQGSEA. V lost 4 bases, J lost 8 bases, and 13 bases stayed unmatched. The CDR3 sequence is 16 residues long. CDR3 amino acids: CSVGLTPDRGLDEQFF. The CDR3 DNA follows: TGCAGCGTTGGTCTAACCCCGGACAGGGGGCTCGATGAGCAGTTCTTC.

This clonotype was counted between two and nine times. The chain carries TRBV5-1 and TRBJ2-7; 10 positions match TRBD1. There are 14 residues in the CDR3. Germline V gene sequence: CDR1 SGHRS, CDR2 YFSETQ. After removal of 4 bases from V and 6 bases from J, the junction contained 7 bases not matched to a gene. The DNA of the CDR3 is TGCGCCAGCAGCCACGGGACAGGGGTTTCCGAGCAGTACTTC. Translation: CASSHGTGVSEQYF.

Notes on this clonotype: A clone one base away is much larger, so this may be a read error. J is TRBJ2-3 and V is TRBV7-9; 7 bases are shared with TRBD2. The CDR3 length is 17 residues. Per the germline V gene, CDR1 is SEHNR and CDR2 is FQNEAQ (reference sequence). The V gene end was trimmed by 8 bases and the J gene end by 2 bases; junction bases not matched to a gene: 16. CDR3 in amino acids: CASGSPWASGNTDTQYF. The CDR3 DNA follows: TGTGCCAGCGGCTCCCCCTGGGCTAGCGGTAACACAGATACGCAGTATTTT. Variable domain in full (rest from reference TRBV7-9 and TRBJ2-3): DTGVSQNPRHKITKRGQNVTFRCDPISEHNRLYWYRQTLGQGPEFLTYFQNEAQLEKSRLLSDRFSAERPKGSFSTLEIQRTEQGDSAMYLCASGSPWASGNTDTQYFGPGTRLTVL.

This clonotype was seen ten or more times. V usage is TRBV4-3 and J usage is TRBJ1-4; 8 bases fit TRBD1. Germline CDR1 is LGHNA and CDR2 is YSLEER. Losses at the gene ends were 3 bases for V and 4 bases for J; bases not matched to a gene: 7. The CDR3 contains 16 residues. CDR3: CASSQMGTGHNEKLFF. CDR3 bases: TGCGCCAGCAGCCAGATGGGGACAGGCCATAATGAAAAACTGTTTTTT.

The V gene is TRBV12-5, the J gene TRBJ2-3, with D unclear. The ends were cut back, 0 bases at V and 0 bases at J, with 7 bases in the middle. The CDR3 covers 15 residues. The V gene's germline CDR1 is LGHNT and CDR2 FRNRAP. Here the CDR3 DNA reads TGTGCTAGTGGTTTGGTACTGGGAAGCACAGATACGCAGTATTTT. Protein: CASGLVLGSTDTQYF. Together with reference TRBV12-5 and TRBJ2-3, the CDR3 gives the full variable domain: DARVTQTPRHKVTEMGQEVTMRCQPILGHNTVFWYRQTMMQGLELLAYFRNRAPLDDSGMPKDRFSAEMPDATLATLKIQPSEPRDSAVYFCASGLVLGSTDTQYFGPGTRLTVL.

In its sample, this clonotype was seen a few times. The chain has TRBV9 and TRBJ2-7; 9 bases fit TRBD2. Germline V gene sequence: CDR1 SGDLS, CDR2 YYNGEE. CDR3 size: 16 residues. The ends lost 3 bases at V and 5 bases at J; junction bases unmatched: 12. The CDR3: CASSGEIAGVVDEQYF. The CDR3 coding sequence is TGTGCCAGCAGCGGAGAGATAGCGGGAGTGGTCGACGAGCAGTACTTC.

On this clonotype itself: A much larger clonotype is one base distant, so this may be a read error. The chain combines TRBV5-5 with TRBJ2-1; 12 bases agree with TRBD2. The CDR3 is made up of 16 amino acids. The germline CDR1 and CDR2 sequences are SGHKS and YYEKEE (reference sequence). The CDR3 here is CASSTSGRLSYNEQLF. The CDR3 bases are TGTGCCAGCAGCACTAGCGGGAGGCTCTCCTACAATGAGCAGCTCTTC.

The chain is built from TRBV6-2 or TRBV6-3 and TRBJ2-1, with D maybe TRBD1 (6 bases). The germline V gene has CDR1 MNHEY and CDR2 SVGEGT. The CDR3 length is 13 residues. Trimming took off 6 bases at V and 7 bases at J, with 13 bases between the two ends. CDR3 in amino acids: CASRGASRNEQFF. Written as DNA, the CDR3 is TGTGCCAGCAGGGGGGCTAGTCGTAATGAGCAGTTCTTC.

The V and J genes are TRBV6-5 and TRBJ2-5; perhaps TRBD2 as D (7 bases). The CDR3 has 15 amino acids. Germline values: CDR1 MNHEY, CDR2 SVGAGI. The germline V and J ends were trimmed by 3 bases and 4 bases, with 15 bases remaining between them. The DNA for the CDR3 is TGTGCCAGCAGTTATGATTTACGGGGGGCAGAGACCCAGTACTTC. Translating it yields CASSYDLRGAETQYF.

At least ten counts were recorded for this clonotype. This chain links TRBV30 with TRBJ1-1; no reliable D call. The V gene lost 0 bases and the J gene lost 6 bases, with 8 bases spanning the gap. The germline V gene encodes CDR1 GTSNPN and CDR2 SVGIG (reference sequence). CDR3 size: 12 residues. The CDR3 reads CAWSVMEAEAFF. The CDR3, as DNA: TGTGCCTGGAGTGTAATGGAAGCTGAAGCTTTCTTT.

Turning to this clonotype: This clone may be a read error of a much larger clone one base away. The rearrangement links TRBV2 to TRBJ2-5; D gene uncertain. This CDR3 is 16 amino acids long. Germline V gene lookup returns CDR1 SNHLY and CDR2 FYNNEI. CDR3 nucleotides: TGTGCCAGCAGGGAATCCGGGCTATCGCCCTGGGTGACCCGGTACTTC. This encodes CASRESGLSPWVTRYF.

This clonotype was seen ten or more times. The V call is TRBV6-1, the J call TRBJ2-7; a possible D gene is TRBD2 (5 bases). Germline V gives CDR1 MNHNS, CDR2 SASEGT. There are 12 residues in the CDR3. The V gene lost 2 bases and the J gene lost 6 bases, with 8 bases spanning the gap. The CDR3 region is CASSEWRFEQYF. CDR3 coding DNA: TGTGCCAGCAGTGAATGGAGGTTCGAGCAGTACTTC.

This clonotype came up many times. This chain uses TRBV5-4 with TRBJ2-4; no firm D call. Germline V CDR1 and CDR2: SGHNT, YYREEE (reference sequence). Trimming shortened V by 1 base and J by 7 bases, and 18 bases separated the two germline ends. The CDR3 loop spans 16 amino acids. This chain's CDR3 is CASSLFPYGDANIQYF. DNA of the CDR3: TGTGCCAGCAGCTTGTTCCCCTACGGAGATGCTAACATTCAGTACTTC.

This clonotype came up once. One junction end does not reproduce the germline sequence, and a read error may be involved. The V call is TRBV7-9, the J call TRBJ1-1; 8 nucleotides agree with TRBD1. Germline CDR1 reads SEHNR; CDR2 reads FQNEAQ (reference sequence). The CDR3 loop spans 14 amino acids. CDR3 residues: CASRPPGTGLEASF. Here the CDR3 DNA reads TGTGCCAGCAGACCACCCGGGACAGGACTGGAAGCTTCCTTT.

This clonotype was found many times. This chain links TRBV7-2 with TRBJ1-5, with D uncertain. Per germline, CDR1 SGHTA and CDR2 FQGNSA. Trimming removed 1 base from V and 5 bases from J, with 9 bases in between. The CDR3 length is 14 residues. CDR3 sequence: CASSLGEGYQPQHF. DNA for the CDR3: TGTGCCAGCAGCTTAGGGGAGGGTTATCAGCCCCAGCATTTT. Supplemented by reference TRBV7-2 and TRBJ1-5, the full variable domain reads GAGVSQSPSNKVTEKGKDVELRCDPISGHTALYWYRQSLGQGLEFLIYFQGNSAPDKSGLPSDRFSAERTGGSVSTLTIQRTQQEDSAVYLCASSLGEGYQPQHFGDGTRLSIL.

A few counts support this clonotype. A read error may explain this, as a much larger clone is one base away. The V and J genes are TRBV4-1 and TRBJ1-5, with 9 bases fitting TRBD1. CDR1 and CDR2 (germline): MGHRA, YSYEKL. The CDR3 has 15 amino acids. The chain's CDR3 is CASSQGQGGNQPQQF. In DNA form, the CDR3 reads TGCGCCAGCAGCCAGGGACAGGGAGGGAATCAGCCCCAGCAATTT.

The chain links TRBV6-2 or TRBV6-3 to TRBJ2-3; D is unresolved. V gave up 4 bases and J gave up 6 bases, with 20 bases separating them. This CDR3 has 16 amino acids. Germline lookup yields CDR1 MNHEY and CDR2 SVGEGT. CDR3 sequence: CASSLSIAIKTDTQYF. The CDR3 nucleotides read TGTGCCAGCAGTTTATCGATAGCTATTAAAACCGATACGCAGTATTTT.

This clonotype appeared many times. J is TRBJ1-1 and V is TRBV4-2, with 7 bases lining up with TRBD1. Per germline, CDR1 LGHNA and CDR2 YNFKEQ. Trimming cost V 3 bases and J 4 bases; bases outside gene matches: 11. The CDR3 is 16 amino acids. The CDR3 sequence: CASSQEPGGLITEAFF. In DNA, the CDR3 is TGTGCCAGCAGCCAGGAACCAGGGGGATTGATCACTGAAGCTTTCTTT.

This clonotype was counted at least ten times. This sequence joins TRBV6-5 and TRBJ2-5; 7 positions match TRBD1. The CDR3 spans 16 residues. CDR1 is MNHEY and CDR2 is SVGAGI in the germline V gene. Unmatched junction bases numbered 16, after V lost 7 bases and J lost 5 bases. CDR3 amino acids: CASTPINGQALETQYF. The CDR3 DNA reads as TGTGCCAGCACCCCAATTAATGGACAGGCCCTCGAGACCCAGTACTTC.

This clonotype was seen a few times. V usage is TRBV7-9 and J usage is TRBJ2-5, with 13 bases matching TRBD2. The germline CDR1 and CDR2 sequences are SEHNR and FQNEAQ (reference sequence). V lost 5 bases and J lost 1; bases outside the gene matches: 10. CDR3 length: 18 amino acids. The CDR3 region is CASSPRTSGGPFQETQYF. The CDR3 region has the DNA TGTGCCAGCAGCCCAAGGACTAGCGGGGGACCCTTCCAAGAGACCCAGTACTTC.